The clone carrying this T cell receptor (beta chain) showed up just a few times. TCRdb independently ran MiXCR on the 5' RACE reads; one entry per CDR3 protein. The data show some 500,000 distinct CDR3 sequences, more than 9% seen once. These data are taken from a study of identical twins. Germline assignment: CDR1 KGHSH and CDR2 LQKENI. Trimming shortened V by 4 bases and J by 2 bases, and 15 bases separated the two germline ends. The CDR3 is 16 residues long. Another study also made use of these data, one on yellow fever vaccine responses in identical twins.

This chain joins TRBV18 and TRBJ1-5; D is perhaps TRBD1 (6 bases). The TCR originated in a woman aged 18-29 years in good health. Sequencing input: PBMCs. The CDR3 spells CASSLNPTGRNQPQHF. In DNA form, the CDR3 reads TGTGCCAGCTCACTTAACCCGACAGGTCGCAATCAGCCCCAGCATTTT.